The 11 T cell receptor beta chains below come from one sample, sequenced in a study of T-cell reconstitution after alpha-beta-depleted transplantation in children. Unique molecular identifiers were incorporated during preparation of the TCRbeta library. One entry per CDR3 protein results from TCRdb running MiXCR on the PCR reads. Of 480,000 or so distinct CDR3 sequences in the sample, more than 9% were seen once. The material sequenced was PBMCs, taken before TCRalphabeta/CD19-depleted stem cell transplant. All receptors derive from a child aged 2-9 years with inherited bone marrow failure, due to receive a stem cell transplant.

A note on this clonotype: One base away lies a much larger clone, so this may be a sequencing read error. This is likely a read error, given that the CDR3 carries no conserved phenylalanine or tryptophan at its end. This chain uses TRBV12-3 or TRBV12-4 with TRBJ1-3; D not certain. The CDR3 has 12 residues. The ends were cut back, 2 bases at V and 2 bases at J, with 1 base in the middle. As DNA, the CDR3 is TGTGCCAGCAGTTTACCTGGAAACACCATATATGTT. Translation: CASSLPGNTIYV.

This clonotype showed up many times. The chain combines TRBV18 with TRBJ2-5; 13 bases map to TRBD2. The V segment lost 4 bases and the J segment 3 bases; nucleotides outside the gene matches: 11. The germline gives CDR1 KGHSH, CDR2 LQKENI. The CDR3 has 18 residues. In DNA form, the CDR3 reads TGTGCCAGCTCACTGCTACCCCTCGGGACTAGCGGGGAAGAGACCCAGTACTTC. Amino acid sequence: CASSLLPLGTSGEETQYF.

This clonotype showed up many times. The V and J genes are TRBV15 and TRBJ2-1; tentative D call: TRBD2 (7 bases). Germline V gene sequence: CDR1 LNHNV, CDR2 YYDKDF (reference sequence). With 5 bases removed from V and 3 bases from J, the gap between germline ends came to 14 bases. This CDR3 comprises 15 residues. CDR3 nucleotide sequence: TGTGCCACCAGCGACGGACTAGGGGGCTACAATGAGCAGTTCTTC. It yields the protein CATSDGLGGYNEQFF.

CDR3 loop: CSALPGTSGNYEQYF. CDR3 nucleotide sequence: TGCAGTGCCCTACCGGGGACTAGCGGGAACTACGAGCAGTACTTC. The V call is TRBV20-1, the J call TRBJ2-7, with TRBD2 matching 13 bases. J was trimmed by 3 bases and V by 6 bases; bases with no gene match: 8. Germline values: CDR1 DFQATT, CDR2 SNEGSKA (reference sequence). The CDR3 is 15 amino acids.

This clonotype came up many times. The chain couples TRBV30 to TRBJ2-1; 7 nucleotides line up with TRBD2. CDR1 and CDR2 from the germline V gene are GTSNPN and SVGIG (reference sequence). The J segment lost 7 bases and the V segment lost 3 bases, leaving 6 bases of the junction unmatched. The CDR3 runs 13 residues. The CDR3 DNA reads TGTGCCTGGAGCCTAGCGGCAGGGAATGAGCAGTTCTTC. Amino acids: CAWSLAAGNEQFF. Based on the CDR3 plus reference TRBV30 and TRBJ2-1, the full variable domain is SQTIHQWPATLVQPVGSPLSLECTVEGTSNPNLYWYRQAAGRGLQLLFYSVGIGQISSEVPQNLSASRPQDRQFILSSKKLLLSDSGFYLCAWSLAAGNEQFFGPGTRLTVL.

This CDR3 is CARLASDTSGSRFEQFF. Written as DNA, the CDR3 is TGTGCCAGGTTAGCCTCAGACACTAGCGGGAGTAGGTTTGAGCAGTTCTTC. The V and J genes are TRBV19 and TRBJ2-1; 11 nucleotides match TRBD2. With 9 bases clipped from V and 9 bases from J, the junction kept 19 bases outside the gene matches. Looked up from germline, CDR1 is LNHDA and CDR2 is SQIVND (reference sequence). The CDR3 has 17 amino acids.

This clonotype was recorded at least ten times. V is TRBV6-2 or TRBV6-3 and J is TRBJ2-1; 12 nucleotides align to TRBD2. Germline V gives CDR1 MNHEY, CDR2 SVGEGT. V gave up 4 bases and J gave up 8 bases; unmatched junction bases: 6. The CDR3 spans 15 residues. The CDR3 sequence is CASSSRLAGVDEQFF. The CDR3 DNA is TGTGCCAGCAGTTCGCGACTAGCGGGAGTGGATGAGCAGTTCTTC.

There are many counts of this clonotype. The chain combines TRBV7-9 with TRBJ2-1; D is perhaps TRBD2 (5 bases). Trimming removed 0 bases at V and 8 bases at J, with 20 bases between. The CDR3 spans 17 residues. The germline CDR1 and CDR2 sequences are SEHNR and FQNEAQ (reference sequence). The CDR3 DNA follows: TGTGCCAGCAGCTTAGCTGAGCGGCCCCTCGGATTGGATGAGCAGTTCTTC. Its translation is CASSLAERPLGLDEQFF.

About this clonotype itself: A much more abundant neighbour one base away suggests this may be a read error. V usage is TRBV29-1 and J usage is TRBJ2-2; TRBD2 matches at 9 bases. The CDR3 sequence is 14 residues long. V shed 5 bases, J shed 5 bases, and the junction held 6 bases outside the gene matches. Per germline, CDR1 SQVTM and CDR2 ANQGSEA. The CDR3 here is CSVTSGFQTGELFF. The CDR3 DNA is TGCAGCGTTACTAGCGGGTTTCAGACCGGGGAGCTGTTTTTT.

In its sample, this clonotype was seen many times. This chain connects TRBV5-5 to TRBJ2-1; 8 bases fit TRBD2. V trimming: 2 bases; J trimming: 3 bases; junction bases outside the gene matches: 4. The CDR3 sequence is 15 residues long. Per the germline V gene, CDR1 is SGHKS and CDR2 is YYEKEE (reference sequence). The CDR3 reads CASSLAGANYNEQFF. DNA of the CDR3: TGTGCCAGCAGCTTAGCGGGAGCCAACTACAATGAGCAGTTCTTC.

Ten or more counts support this clonotype. The CDR3 coding sequence is TGTGCCAGCAGAAAGGCAGGAGCTAACTATGGCTACACCTTC. Its translation: CASRKAGANYGYTF. V gene TRBV7-9 combines with J gene TRBJ1-2; D not resolved. Germline lookup yields CDR1 SEHNR and CDR2 FQNEAQ (reference sequence). The CDR3 runs 14 residues. Trimming took 6 bases from V and 0 from J, leaving 11 bases between them.